The entry that follows covers one T cell receptor (beta chain) sequence. Its antigen remains unknown. The source of the sample is a study of cytomegalovirus exposure and HLA in healthy donors. Looking at the study overall: Some 85 million unique TCRs from HLA-typed donors were held in an early data release.

This CDR3 contains 15 residues. V shed 3 bases and J 3 bases; nucleotides not matched to a gene: 8. The germline gives CDR1 SGHVS, CDR2 FQNEAQ. PCR primers comprised 60 Vbeta and 13 Jbeta primers. Assay used: immunoSEQ multiplex PCR; TCRdb lists only in-frame clones, some missing. This repertoire includes about 58,000 clones. Overall study findings and caveats: The likely origin of a cluster of highly shared sequence variants was a sequencing artifact. Most TCRs appeared rarely, but some public TCRs recurred in many donors.

At the time of sampling, donors were nominally healthy, though unrecorded immune exposures were likely. This chain joins TRBV7-8 and TRBJ2-7; TRBD1 matches at 7 bases. Sequences were obtained from PBMCs. The origin of this receptor is a woman aged 18-30 years in good health and CMV-seronegative. The chain's CDR3 is CASSFSQGVVYEQYF. As DNA, the CDR3 is TGTGCCAGCAGCTTCAGCCAGGGGGTCGTCTACGAGCAGTACTTC.